The 18 T cell receptor beta chains given below trace back to one sample, sequenced in a study of shared clonotypes between healthy human individuals. Profiled with immunoSEQ multiplex PCR; TCRdb holds only in-frame clones, not every one. Of over a million clones detected, approximately 70% appear once; the ten largest clones hold around 1.5%. The specimen was memory CD4+ T cells sorted from blood. Subset described: CD45RA-negative fraction. These receptors all come from a man younger than 35 in good health.

The rearrangement uses TRBV28 and TRBJ2-7; TRBD2 is a possible D gene (5 bases). The ends were cut back, 6 bases at V and 7 bases at J, with 13 bases in the middle. Germline V lookup: CDR1 MDHEN, CDR2 SYDVKM. This CDR3 contains 12 residues. CDR3 in amino acids: CASSTPPGEQYF. The CDR3 DNA sequence: TGTGCCAGCAGCACCCCTCCGGGAGAGCAGTACTTC. The full variable domain, with the rest looked up from reference TRBV28 and TRBJ2-7, is DVKVTQSSRYLVKRTGEKVFLECVQDMDHENMFWYRQDPGLGLRLIYFSYDVKMKEKGDIPEGYSVSREKKERFSLILESASTNQTSMYLCASSTPPGEQYFGPGTRLTVT.

V gene TRBV5-5 combines with J gene TRBJ1-6; D gene unclear. V dropped 0 bases and J dropped 6 bases, with 10 bases sitting between them. CDR1 is SGHKS and CDR2 is YYEKEE in the germline V gene (reference sequence). The CDR3 runs 15 residues. The CDR3: CASSLEGLGNSPLHF. The CDR3 nucleotides read TGTGCCAGCAGCTTGGAAGGGTTAGGTAATTCACCCCTCCACTTT.

The chain has TRBV5-4 and TRBJ2-7; 11 bases agree with TRBD2. Germline CDR1 is SGHNT and CDR2 is YYREEE (reference sequence). The CDR3 totals 15 residues. Germline trimming cut 4 bases from V and 2 bases from J; bases unmatched to any gene: 5. CDR3 region: CASSPGTSGPYEQYF. In DNA, the CDR3 is TGTGCCAGCAGCCCTGGGACTAGCGGCCCCTACGAGCAGTACTTC.

In regard to this clone: Other DNA sequences in the sample encode the same CDR3. The chain joins TRBV7-2 to TRBJ2-5, with 13 bases matching TRBD2. V trimming: 6 bases; J trimming: 2 bases; junction bases outside the gene matches: 3. Germline CDR1 reads SGHTA; CDR2 reads FQGNSA. This CDR3 has 15 residues. This CDR3 is CASSRTSGSQETQYF. The CDR3 nucleotides are TGTGCCAGCAGTAGGACTAGCGGGAGTCAAGAGACCCAGTACTTC.

This rearrangement joins TRBV7-8 to TRBJ2-3; the match to TRBD2 covers 9 bases. This CDR3 has 15 amino acids. Germline values: CDR1 SGHVS, CDR2 FQNEAQ. V lost 7 bases and J lost 3; bases outside the gene matches: 8. The CDR3 coding sequence is TGTGCCAGCATCCCGGGACTAGCCGGGACAGATACGCAGTATTTT. Translation gives CASIPGLAGTDTQYF.

The chain is built from TRBV11-2 and TRBJ2-7; D may be TRBD2 (6 bases). CDR3 size: 16 residues. V gave up 0 bases and J gave up 1 base, with 13 bases separating them. Germline CDR1 SGHAT, CDR2 FQNNGV. CDR3 coding DNA: TGTGCCAGCAGCTTAGATCTGGAGGGGAAGTCCTACGAGCAGTACTTC. It yields the protein CASSLDLEGKSYEQYF. The whole variable domain, filled in from reference TRBV11-2 and TRBJ2-7, reads EAGVAQSPRYKIIEKRQSVAFWCNPISGHATLYWYQQILGQGPKLLIQFQNNGVVDDSQLPKDRFSAERLKGVDSTLKIQPAKLEDSAVYLCASSLDLEGKSYEQYFGPGTRLTVT.

Here the CDR3 DNA reads TGTGCCAGCAGTCCTAATCTAGGGGGCTATCAGCCCCAGCATTTT. It translates to CASSPNLGGYQPQHF. The genes are TRBV27 and TRBJ1-5; 7 positions match TRBD1. The length of the CDR3 is 15 residues. CDR1 and CDR2 (germline): MNHEY, SMNVEV (reference sequence). With 5 bases clipped from V and 5 bases from J, the junction kept 9 bases outside the gene matches.

V gene TRBV7-3 combines with J gene TRBJ1-1, with 10 bases that match TRBD1. V trimming: 2 bases; J trimming: 0 bases; junction bases outside the gene matches: 9. The CDR3 loop spans 18 amino acids. Per germline, CDR1 SGHTA and CDR2 FQGTGA. For the CDR3, the DNA is TGTGCCAGCAGCTTACCCCCTCAGGGACAGGGGATGAACACTGAAGCTTTCTTT. It specifies CASSLPPQGQGMNTEAFF.

The chain carries TRBV27 and TRBJ2-5; D is unresolved. The V gene lost 3 bases and the J gene lost 4 bases, with 6 bases spanning the gap. The germline V gene has CDR1 MNHEY and CDR2 SMNVEV (reference sequence). CDR3 length: 12 residues. CDR3 protein: CASSFSGETQYF. The CDR3 DNA sequence: TGTGCCAGCAGTTTCTCCGGAGAGACCCAGTACTTC.

Worth noting for this clone: With only one base between it and a far larger clone, this is likely a read error. The chain uses TRBV5-4 and TRBJ2-7; 9 bases match TRBD1. V lost 0 bases, J lost 7 bases, and 2 bases stayed unmatched. The germline V gene has CDR1 SGHNT and CDR2 YYREEE (reference sequence). The CDR3 length is 13 residues. DNA of the CDR3: TGTGCCAGCAGCTTGGGGGACAGGGCTGAGCAGTACTTC. Translating it yields CASSLGDRAEQYF.

This clone was counted a single time. V is TRBV4-1 and J is TRBJ2-1; no clear D. The CDR3 is 14 amino acids. The germline V gene encodes CDR1 MGHRA and CDR2 YSYEKL. V lost 4 bases and J 4 bases, leaving 11 bases between the germline ends. The CDR3 DNA reads as TGCGCCAGCAGCCCTGGAATCCGTTACAATGAGCAGTTCTTC. Translating gives CASSPGIRYNEQFF.

The CDR3 loop is CASSSGQPGSSPLHF. The CDR3 nucleotides read TGCGCCAGCAGCTCTGGACAGCCGGGGAGTTCACCCCTCCACTTT. The J gene is TRBJ1-6, the V gene TRBV5-1; TRBD1 is a possible D gene (6 bases). Germline V gives CDR1 SGHRS, CDR2 YFSETQ. This CDR3 spans 15 amino acids. Trimming pared 3 bases from V and 9 bases from J, leaving 16 bases between.

The rearrangement joins TRBV30 to TRBJ2-7, with a possible D match to TRBD1 (7 bases). This CDR3 contains 12 residues. Trimming took off 7 bases at V and 3 bases at J, with 13 bases between the two ends. Germline V gives CDR1 GTSNPN, CDR2 SVGIG (reference sequence). The CDR3 reads CASAGQLYEQYF. In nucleotides, the CDR3 is TGTGCCTCGGCGGGACAGCTCTACGAGCAGTACTTC.

The J gene is TRBJ2-1, the V gene TRBV30; D may be TRBD1 (6 bases). This CDR3 region has 13 residues. Trimming pared 5 bases from V and 6 bases from J, leaving 14 bases between. CDR1 GTSNPN and CDR2 SVGIG come from the germline V gene (reference sequence). The CDR3 nucleotides are TGTGCCTGGTCCCGGACAGTGTTCAATGAGCAGTTCTTC. Its protein product is CAWSRTVFNEQFF.

The rearrangement uses TRBV10-3 and TRBJ2-7; weak D call: TRBD1 (5 bases). The germline V and J ends were trimmed by 4 bases and 6 bases, with 13 bases remaining between them. The germline V gene has CDR1 ENHRY and CDR2 SYGVKD. This CDR3 contains 13 residues. The CDR3 region has the DNA TGTGCCATCAGTGTTGACAGTATCGCCGAGCAGTACTTC. Residues: CAISVDSIAEQYF.

CDR3 residues: CASSLKGQSGTEAFF. The CDR3 DNA reads TGTGCCAGCAGCCTCAAAGGCCAGAGCGGAACTGAAGCTTTCTTT. The chain joins TRBV11-2 to TRBJ1-1; the D is unclear. With 5 bases removed from V and 5 bases from J, the gap between germline ends came to 18 bases. Germline V gene lookup returns CDR1 SGHAT and CDR2 FQNNGV. The CDR3 is 15 residues long.

Note on this clone: Other nucleotide sequences in the sample specify the same CDR3. The chain recombines TRBV4-3 with TRBJ2-2; the match to TRBD1 covers 8 bases. This CDR3 contains 14 residues. J gave up 8 bases and V 4 bases, and 6 bases lay outside the gene matches. CDR1 and CDR2 (germline): LGHNA, YSLEER. DNA for the CDR3: TGCGCCAGCAGCCTTGGACAGGGAACTGGGGAGCTGTTTTTT. Encoded protein: CASSLGQGTGELFF.

The V and J genes are TRBV29-1 and TRBJ1-1, with D perhaps TRBD1 (5 bases). This CDR3 region has 11 residues. V gave up 3 bases and J gave up 7 bases, with 9 bases separating them. Germline V gene lookup returns CDR1 SQVTM and CDR2 ANQGSEA. The CDR3 DNA is TGCAGCGTTGATGGGGGGGGTGAAGCTTTCTTT. It yields the protein CSVDGGGEAFF.